These 5 T cell receptor beta chains came from one sample sequenced in a study of shared clonotypes between healthy human individuals. Assay: immunoSEQ multiplex PCR; the TCRdb copy retains only in-frame clones and omits some. The sample carries around 2.3 million clones, approximately 95% recorded once. Sequenced material: naive CD4+ T cells sorted from blood. The subset denotes: CD45RA+ positively selected. The receptors stem from a man aged 18 to 29 in good health.

As to this clone: Additional DNA sequences in this sample encode the identical CDR3. The DNA of the CDR3 is TGCAGCGTTGATGCAGGGACAGATACGCAGTATTTT. Its protein is CSVDAGTDTQYF. The genes are TRBV29-1 and TRBJ2-3; D is perhaps TRBD1 (5 bases). The ends were cut back, 3 bases at V and 3 bases at J, with 7 bases in the middle. This CDR3 has 12 residues. From germline, CDR1 is SQVTM and CDR2 ANQGSEA.

V gene TRBV7-2 combines with J gene TRBJ2-5, with 9 bases identical to TRBD2. The CDR3 runs 15 residues. V dropped 6 bases and J dropped 4; count of bases not matched to a gene: 9. The germline V gene has CDR1 SGHTA and CDR2 FQGNSA. The CDR3, as DNA: TGTGCCAGCAGGGCTAGCGGGATTCGGAGAGAGACCCAGTACTTC. It encodes CASRASGIRRETQYF. The entire variable domain, with the rest obtained from reference TRBV7-2 and TRBJ2-5, is as follows: GAGVSQSPSNKVTEKGKDVELRCDPISGHTALYWYRQSLGQGLEFLIYFQGNSAPDKSGLPSDRFSAERTGGSVSTLTIQRTQQEDSAVYLCASRASGIRRETQYFGPGTRLLVL.

The V and J genes are TRBV19 and TRBJ1-3; TRBD1 agrees at 8 bases. Germline V CDR1 and CDR2: LNHDA, SQIVND (reference sequence). This CDR3 contains 16 residues. V dropped 2 bases and J dropped 2; count of bases not matched to a gene: 5. The CDR3 sequence is CASSISGTGAGNTIYF. The CDR3 DNA follows: TGTGCCAGTAGTATATCGGGGACAGGTGCTGGAAACACCATATATTTT. The variable domain in full, with the rest retrieved from reference TRBV19 and TRBJ1-3, is DGGITQSPKYLFRKEGQNVTLSCEQNLNHDAMYWYRQDPGQGLRLIYYSQIVNDFQKGDIAEGYSVSREKKESFPLTVTSAQKNPTAFYLCASSISGTGAGNTIYFGEGSWLTVV.

In this sample, this clone turned up a few times. Other DNA sequences of this sample code for an identical CDR3. V is TRBV28 and J is TRBJ1-2, with 9 bases that match TRBD1. The germline V gene encodes CDR1 MDHEN and CDR2 SYDVKM. The CDR3 length is 13 residues. J gave up 8 bases and V 6 bases, and 7 bases lay outside the gene matches. This CDR3 is CASSLGQGVGYTF. The CDR3 DNA follows: TGTGCCAGCAGCCTGGGACAGGGTGTCGGCTACACCTTC.

The chain joins TRBV29-1 to TRBJ2-5; D call uncertain. The CDR3 has 11 amino acids. The germline gives CDR1 SQVTM, CDR2 ANQGSEA. Trimming removed 7 bases at V and 5 bases at J, with 11 bases between. CDR3: CSADLPETQYF. The CDR3 DNA reads TGCAGCGCCGATCTTCCCGAGACCCAGTACTTC.